The entry below gives a single TCR beta chain sequence along with its context. The antigen remains unidentified. The PCR contained 60 Vbeta and 13 Jbeta primers. Source study methods: In a later analysis, of some 80 million unique beta chains, some 10 million appeared in at least two donors. The data were produced by immunoSEQ multiplex PCR, yet TCRdb's version contains in-frame clones alone and is incomplete. The DNA gave D and trimming, while V, J and clone size come from that table. The sample holds some 110,000 clones, approximately 80% seen once. This sample is drawn from a study of cytomegalovirus exposure and HLA in healthy donors. There were likely unrecorded immune exposures, though donors were nominally healthy when sampled. Findings of the study overall: Three CMV-associated chains were confirmed in vitro to be specific for CMV antigens. The authors later found most CMV-associated TCR beta chains appeared HLA-restricted.

The CDR3 length is 15 residues. V dropped 3 bases and J dropped 1 base, with 9 bases sitting between them. CDR1 SEHNR and CDR2 FQNEAQ come from the germline V gene (reference sequence). The chain is built from TRBV7-9 and TRBJ2-2; possibly TRBD2 for D (6 bases). Material for sequencing was PBMCs. This receptor was identified in a man aged 50-59 years in good health and CMV-seropositive. The CDR3 DNA follows: TGTGCCAGCAGCTTGGGGCGGGAGAACACCGGGGAGCTGTTTTTT. Translation: CASSLGRENTGELFF.